The subject of this entry is one TCR beta chain. The CDR3 runs to 12 residues. Deletions cut 6 bases from V and 6 bases from J, with 9 bases between. Germline lookup yields CDR1 MNHEY and CDR2 SVGEGT. The data are from a study of blood T cell repertoires in COVID-19. Here immunoSEQ multiplex PCR was the method, and the copy in TCRdb shows in-frame clones only, minus some. The sample includes approximately 94,000 clones, under 85% of them seen just once. This TCR came from a human donor in a cohort sampled during active COVID-19. The chain recombines TRBV6-2 or TRBV6-3 with TRBJ1-5, with a tentative D call TRBD1 (5 bases). The sample comprised peripheral blood. The CDR3 nucleotides are TGTGCCAGCAGCTCCGGGGGTCAGCCCCAGCATTTT. Translated, it gives CASSSGGQPQHF.